Listed below are T cell receptor beta chains from one sample, sequenced in a study of T cell responses to AZD1222 COVID-19 vaccine. Profiling relied on immunoSEQ multiplex PCR, and the TCRdb table lists in-frame clones only, not all of them. The data show over 150,000 clones, around nine tenths seen once. Sequencing was performed on peripheral blood, taken 28 days after the second AZD1222 dose. The receptors were gathered from an adult who received the AZD1222 COVID-19 vaccine. CDR3s include the opening cysteine and the closing phenylalanine or tryptophan. Each record gives: V gene, clone size, CDR3 length, J gene, D gene, CDR3 protein, CDR3 DNA. The D gene is left open where the match is weak. Clone size is shown for a subset of rows, as once, few, many or a class of expanded clone.

v_call: TRBV2; clone_size: NA; cdr3_length: 14; j_call: TRBJ2-7; d_call: TRBD2; cdr3_aa: CASSEGDYRYEQYF; cdr3_nt: TGTGCCAGCAGTGAGGGGGACTATAGATACGAGCAGTACTTC
v_call: TRBV9; clone_size: NA; cdr3_length: 14; j_call: TRBJ1-2; d_call: NA; cdr3_aa: CASSPHGDGDGYTF; cdr3_nt: TGTGCCAGCAGCCCCCACGGGGATGGGGATGGCTACACCTTC
v_call: TRBV7-2; clone_size: NA; cdr3_length: 14; j_call: TRBJ2-5; d_call: TRBD1; cdr3_aa: CASSAGQVAETQYF; cdr3_nt: TGTGCCAGCAGCGCGGGACAGGTGGCGGAGACCCAGTACTTC
v_call: TRBV19; clone_size: NA; cdr3_length: 16; j_call: TRBJ1-2; d_call: TRBD1; cdr3_aa: CASSVGTGASNYGYTF; cdr3_nt: TGTGCCAGTAGTGTGGGGACAGGGGCCTCTAACTATGGCTACACCTTC
v_call: TRBV5-1; clone_size: NA; cdr3_length: 13; j_call: TRBJ1-1; d_call: NA; cdr3_aa: CASRLTVNTEAFF; cdr3_nt: TGCGCCAGCAGGCTGACAGTGAACACTGAAGCTTTCTTT
v_call: TRBV9; clone_size: once; cdr3_length: 16; j_call: TRBJ2-2; d_call: NA; cdr3_aa: CASSVEPGGNTEELFF; cdr3_nt: TGTGCCAGCAGCGTAGAGCCAGGGGGGAACACCGAGGAGCTGTTTTTT
v_call: TRBV6-2/TRBV6-3; clone_size: NA; cdr3_length: 16; j_call: TRBJ2-3; d_call: NA; cdr3_aa: CASSGAGAAGRDTQYF; cdr3_nt: TGTGCCAGCAGTGGGGCTGGGGCCGCGGGGAGGGATACGCAGTATTTT
v_call: TRBV18; clone_size: NA; cdr3_length: 17; j_call: TRBJ2-1; d_call: NA; cdr3_aa: CASSPAMIGLQGNEQFF; cdr3_nt: TGTGCCAGCTCACCGGCCATGATCGGCCTCCAGGGCAATGAGCAGTTCTTC
v_call: TRBV10-3; clone_size: NA; cdr3_length: 12; j_call: TRBJ2-7; d_call: NA; cdr3_aa: CAISETDYEQYF; cdr3_nt: TGTGCCATCAGTGAGACAGATTACGAGCAGTACTTC
v_call: TRBV30; clone_size: NA; cdr3_length: 14; j_call: TRBJ1-2; d_call: NA; cdr3_aa: CAWTTQRGSYGYTF; cdr3_nt: TGTGCCTGGACGACCCAGCGGGGATCTTATGGCTACACCTTC
v_call: TRBV24-1; clone_size: NA; cdr3_length: 19; j_call: TRBJ2-1; d_call: NA; cdr3_aa: CATSESRPGWLGRGNEQFF; cdr3_nt: TGTGCCACCAGTGAGTCCCGCCCGGGCTGGTTGGGGCGTGGAAATGAGCAGTTCTTC
v_call: TRBV3-1/TRBV3-2; clone_size: NA; cdr3_length: 14; j_call: TRBJ1-5; d_call: NA; cdr3_aa: CASSQGQSNQPQHF; cdr3_nt: TGTGCCAGCAGCCAAGGTCAGAGCAATCAGCCCCAGCATTTT
v_call: TRBV6-4; clone_size: NA; cdr3_length: 13; j_call: TRBJ1-3; d_call: NA; cdr3_aa: CAKEIGPGNTIYF; cdr3_nt: TGTGCCAAAGAGATTGGCCCTGGAAACACCATATATTTT
v_call: TRBV4-2; clone_size: NA; cdr3_length: 18; j_call: TRBJ2-5; d_call: TRBD1; cdr3_aa: CASSQTGTGGWYVETQYF; cdr3_nt: TGTGCCAGCAGCCAAACTGGAACAGGGGGATGGTACGTGGAGACCCAGTACTTC
v_call: TRBV19; clone_size: NA; cdr3_length: 14; j_call: TRBJ1-5; d_call: TRBD1; cdr3_aa: CASSLGQGGQPQHF; cdr3_nt: TGTGCCAGTAGCCTGGGACAGGGGGGTCAGCCCCAGCATTTT